Following are 18 T cell receptor beta chains from one sample sequenced in a study of blood T cells in healthy people across ages. The authors ran a second PCR of 7 to 11 cycles using a sample-barcoded 5' primer and a J-beta primer mix. Each CDR3 protein gets one entry after TCRdb re-called the 5' RACE reads with MiXCR. The table has more than 650,000 distinct CDR3 sequences, roughly 50% seen once. Source material: blood. The receptor source for this set is a man older than 75 in good health.

The genes are TRBV2 and TRBJ1-1; weak D call: TRBD1 (5 bases). Germline V CDR1 and CDR2: SNHLY, FYNNEI. This CDR3 is 13 amino acids long. Trimming took off 6 bases at V and 1 base at J, with 9 bases between the two ends. Written as DNA, the CDR3 is TGTGCCAGCAGCAAACAGGAGAACACTGAAGCTTTCTTT. Translated: CASSKQENTEAFF.

The genes are TRBV6-6 and TRBJ2-7; 11 bases agree with TRBD2. CDR3 length: 16 amino acids. V gave up 4 bases and J gave up 4 bases; unmatched junction bases: 9. The germline gives CDR1 MNHNY, CDR2 SVGAGI (reference sequence). CDR3 coding DNA: TGTGCCAGCAGTTCTGCTCTAGCGGGAGGACAGTACGAGCAGTACTTC. The encoded protein is CASSSALAGGQYEQYF.

The chain combines TRBV12-3 or TRBV12-4 with TRBJ1-3, with D hard to call. The CDR3 consists of 12 residues. Trimming left V 5 bases short and J 2 bases short, with 4 bases between. CDR3 amino acids: CASSETGNTIYF. CDR3 DNA: TGTGCCAGCAGTGAGACTGGAAACACCATATATTTT.

This clonotype was seen once. The chain joins TRBV20-1 to TRBJ2-7; TRBD2 matches 8 bases. Per the germline V gene, CDR1 is DFQATT and CDR2 is SNEGSKA (reference sequence). After removal of 3 bases from V and 0 bases from J, the junction contained 7 bases not matched to a gene. CDR3 length equals 15 residues. CDR3 nucleotides: TGCAGTGCTAGGGGGTCAAGCGGGAGCTCCTACGAGCAGTACTTC. This sequence encodes CSARGSSGSSYEQYF.

This clonotype has just a few counts. This chain links TRBV10-3 with TRBJ2-3, with D possibly matching TRBD1 (6 bases). V gave up 6 bases and J gave up 0 bases, with 13 bases separating them. The CDR3 consists of 15 residues. Looked up from germline, CDR1 is ENHRY and CDR2 is SYGVKD. DNA for the CDR3: TGTGCCATCAGCCGGACAGCGACTAGCACAGATACGCAGTATTTT. It translates to CAISRTATSTDTQYF.

V gene TRBV9 combines with J gene TRBJ1-2; tentative D call: TRBD1 (6 bases). Between the trimmed V and J ends, which lost 1 base and 4 bases, there was a span of 14 bases. Germline CDR1 reads SGDLS; CDR2 reads YYNGEE. The CDR3 sequence is 15 residues long. The CDR3 sequence is CASSVLTGRGYGYTF. The CDR3, as DNA: TGTGCCAGCAGCGTATTGACAGGACGGGGCTATGGCTACACCTTC.

This clonotype was detected only a few times. The chain links TRBV27 to TRBJ2-1; 9 nucleotides line up with TRBD2. The CDR3 is 15 residues long. Per germline, CDR1 MNHEY and CDR2 SMNVEV (reference sequence). The V gene end was trimmed by 2 bases and the J gene end by 3 bases; junction bases not matched to a gene: 2. This chain's CDR3 is CASSLAGGIYNEQFF. Written as DNA, the CDR3 is TGTGCCAGCAGTTTAGCGGGAGGGATCTACAATGAGCAGTTCTTC.

This chain uses TRBV24-1 with TRBJ2-1; TRBD1 aligns across 10 bases. The CDR3 sequence is 16 residues long. J lost 4 bases, V lost 8 bases, and 10 bases had no gene match. Germline lookup yields CDR1 KGHDR and CDR2 SFDVKD. The DNA for the CDR3 is TGTGCCACCATGGGGACAGGGGTCCAGGAGTACAATGAGCAGTTCTTC. Residues: CATMGTGVQEYNEQFF.

The count of this clonotype is one. This rearrangement joins TRBV20-1 to TRBJ1-1; D perhaps matches TRBD1 (6 bases). The CDR3 has 15 residues. Germline V gives CDR1 DFQATT, CDR2 SNEGSKA (reference sequence). Trimming pared 5 bases from V and 6 bases from J, leaving 22 bases between. The CDR3 region has the DNA TGCAGTGCTCACCGGGCCCGGGGTCCAGGGGCTGAAGCTTTCTTT. Translated: CSAHRARGPGAEAFF.

This clonotype was detected a few times. The chain employs TRBV29-1 and TRBJ2-3, with TRBD1 matching over 7 bases. Germline V gene lookup returns CDR1 SQVTM and CDR2 ANQGSEA. This CDR3 is built from 14 residues. After removal of 3 bases from V and 2 bases from J, the junction contained 5 bases not matched to a gene. This CDR3 reads CSVEWDRATDTQYF. The CDR3 nucleotides are TGCAGCGTTGAGTGGGACAGAGCCACAGATACGCAGTATTTT.

In this sample, this clonotype turned up many times. The chain couples TRBV27 to TRBJ2-3; D is possibly TRBD1 or TRBD2 (6 bases each). This CDR3 has 18 amino acids. Germline-derived CDR1 and CDR2 are MNHEY and SMNVEV (reference sequence). The V end lost 4 bases, the J end lost 5 bases, and 25 bases lay between the germline ends. CDR3 DNA sequence: TGTGCCAGCAGTTCGTTACTTCAGGGGACTCGCCCACGAGATACGCAGTATTTT. Translating it yields CASSSLLQGTRPRDTQYF.

The chain recombines TRBV5-5 with TRBJ2-5, with D perhaps TRBD1 (5 bases). CDR1 and CDR2 from the germline V gene are SGHKS and YYEKEE (reference sequence). The CDR3 is 14 residues long. V was clipped by 5 bases and J by 3 bases, with 14 bases between them. The CDR3 is CASRLVRVEETQYF. The CDR3 nucleotides are TGTGCCAGCAGATTAGTCAGGGTCGAAGAGACCCAGTACTTC.

This clonotype has only a few counts. The J gene is TRBJ1-2, the V gene TRBV7-2; 9 nucleotides align to TRBD1. This CDR3 contains 13 residues. Trimming at V came to 5 bases and at J to 13 bases, leaving 11 bases not matched to a gene. Germline V gives CDR1 SGHTA, CDR2 FQGNSA. The CDR3 loop is CASSHGTGPPGTF. Here the CDR3 DNA reads TGTGCCAGCAGCCACGGGACAGGGCCCCCGGGCACCTTC.

The CDR3 loop reads CASSKARTSYLTDTQYF. The CDR3 nucleotides are TGTGCCAGCAGCAAAGCTAGGACTAGCTATCTCACAGATACGCAGTATTTT. This rearrangement joins TRBV21-1 to TRBJ2-3; TRBD2 is taken as the D call from the table, unchecked against the DNA. TRBV21-1 is an annotated pseudogene. This CDR3 has 17 amino acids.

The chain is built from TRBV7-2 and TRBJ2-7; the match to TRBD2 covers 10 bases. The germline V gene has CDR1 SGHTA and CDR2 FQGNSA. The CDR3 contains 15 residues. V was clipped by 5 bases and J by 7 bases; unmatched bases: 11. CDR3 coding DNA: TGTGCCAGCAGCGGGGGGACTAGCGTGCTCTATGAGCAGTACTTC. Translating gives CASSGGTSVLYEQYF.

This clonotype came up once. One junction end disagrees with the germline gene, perhaps due to a read error. V and J are TRBV20-1 and TRBJ2-6; 14 bases align to TRBD2. Germline values: CDR1 DFQATT, CDR2 SNEGSKA (reference sequence). The CDR3 has 18 residues. The CDR3 is CSARGTSGSRAGADVLTF. The CDR3 coding sequence is TGCAGTGCTAGGGGGACTAGCGGGAGTCGGGCTGGGGCCGACGTCCTGACTTTC.

The chain recombines TRBV20-1 with TRBJ1-2; the match to TRBD1 covers 8 bases. CDR1 and CDR2 (germline): DFQATT, SNEGSKA (reference sequence). V shed 4 bases, J shed 6 bases, and the junction held 13 bases outside the gene matches. There are 15 residues in the CDR3. The CDR3 loop is CSATVSPGGEDGYTF. CDR3 nucleotide sequence: TGCAGTGCTACTGTATCGCCAGGGGGCGAGGATGGCTACACCTTC.

The sample holds a few counts of this clonotype. The chain uses TRBV6-4 and TRBJ2-3, with D perhaps TRBD2 (5 bases). The CDR3 has 13 residues. Trimming took off 4 bases at V and 2 bases at J, with 7 bases between the two ends. Germline V gene sequence: CDR1 MRHNA, CDR2 SNTAGT. CDR3 DNA: TGTGCCAGCAGTGCGGACTTCACAGATACGCAGTATTTT. It is translated as CASSADFTDTQYF.